This T cell receptor beta chain was observed in a study of neurological immune-mediated disorders (dated by TCRdb to between 2017 and 2020). Regarding the research as a whole: Among the roughly 34 multiple sclerosis patients, approximately 30 had relapsing-remitting MS and 3 had secondary progressive MS. Peripheral blood TCR-beta repertoires from patients with HTLV-I-associated myelopathy (HAM/TSP), patients with multiple sclerosis, and healthy controls were compared in the study using UMI-based sequencing. The approximately 96 TCR-beta libraries covered PBMC samples along with longitudinal samples, technical triplicates, and paired sorted CD4+ and CD8+ T-cell subsets. Of the roughly 70 subjects in the cohort, about 14 were HAM/TSP patients, about 35 were multiple sclerosis patients, and 20 were healthy controls.

The investigation overall reported the following: No identical CDR3 amino acid sequences were found to be shared among expanded clones across subjects, suggesting that TCR-beta repertoires were private in all groups. No clinical or MRI features were associated with the MS cluster, and the authors said that larger cohorts are needed. TCR clonal expansion was highest in HAM/TSP patients and lowest in MS patients, with MS patients falling below even healthy controls. Phylogenetic analysis grouped repertoires from 18 of 34 MS patients into a cluster of related CDR3 sequences, suggesting a possible repertoire-level signature.

The CDR3 runs 15 amino acids, cysteine and phenylalanine included. Only CDR3 DNA remains: 45 bases, in frame from the first base. The germline V gene yields ENHRY for CDR1 and SYGVKD for CDR2. V gives up 10 bases and J gives up 2 bases, and the segment between their germline ends measures 21 bases. This clonotype has a count of ten or more. Its antigen has not been determined. Base qualities are not provided; no much larger clone lies one nucleotide away. cDNA was synthesized by template-switch 5'RACE using a primer with a 10-nucleotide random unique molecular identifier that tagged each TCR transcript. Every sequencing run covered 15-18 subjects and yielded more than 170 million TCR-beta sequences. The RNeasy kit was used to extract total RNA. Using the KAPA Real-time Library Amplification kit, TCR-beta VDJ regions were amplified with primers for the TCR constant region and the 5'RACE anchor. A first PCR added sample indexes and Illumina adaptors, and a second PCR then raised library yield. The roughly 650 bp TCR product was size-selected on a 2% E-gel SizeSelection system after Ampure bead purification. Before pooling, libraries had their quality checked on a Bioanalyzer, their concentration measured with Qubit, and their quantity determined with the Kapa Library Quantification kit. Libraries were sequenced paired-end 2 x 150 bp on an Illumina HiSeq 2500. To increase sequence diversity, roughly 24-32% phiX was spiked into each library pool. On the study's bioinformatics: The quality-filtered reads were processed with the UMI-based MiGEC pipeline, whose error correction step removed more than 80% of the raw TCR sequences. IMGT germline references were used for alignment of VDJ genes, and clonotypes were defined by a unique CDR3 amino acid sequence together with V-J genes. Clonal expansion, Shannon diversity and CDR3 relatedness (CalcPairwiseDistances, ClusterSamples) were evaluated with VDJtools, and phylogenetic trees were built with CLCbio workbench. Expanded clones were defined as having at least 8 unique UMIs, based on coefficient-of-variation modelling across technical triplicates. TCRdb passed the public sequencing reads through fastp at Q25 and MiXCR, retaining productive beta sequences. Each CDR3 protein gets just one entry, which takes the most common genes and DNA from the rows behind it. TCRdb's processing, not the study's, gives the V and J calls here. The sample includes about 19,000 distinct CDR3 sequences, with around 2.5% observed a single time. Of the sample, under 5.5% falls within the top ten clones.

Unsorted PBMC libraries were generated from 2 million PBMCs stored in RNAlater at -80 °C until RNA extraction. Multiple sclerosis patients were enrolled in a US clinical protocol under which disease progression was evaluated by magnetic resonance imaging. PBMCs were separated from peripheral blood using Ficoll-Hypaque density gradient centrifugation and then cryopreserved in liquid nitrogen. Sequencing used PBMCs. Recombination connected TRBV10-3 to TRBJ2-7; the D gene is perhaps TRBD1 or TRBD2, each of them matching over 5 bases. The clonotype was recovered from a woman between 18 and 29 years old with multiple sclerosis. The DNA sequence follows: TGTGCCACGAGTGGCAGCCGGGACGTTACCTACGAGCAGTACTTC. It is translated as CATSGSRDVTYEQYF.